This TCR beta chain was recorded in a study of monozygotic twins with inflammatory bowel disease. CDR1 and CDR2 (germline): LNHNV, YYDKDF (reference sequence). The CDR3 has 17 residues. Nested PCRs of approximately 16 and 10 cycles, two in total, were run on TCRalpha and TCRbeta cDNA. TCRdb reworked the 5' RACE reads into one entry per CDR3 protein, no DNA. This table lists a few hundred thousand distinct CDR3 sequences. The genes are TRBV15 and TRBJ2-1; TCRdb selects TRBD2, and the lack of DNA leaves this call unchecked. This TCR was recovered from a human donor with ulcerative colitis or Crohn's disease, or a healthy co-twin of an affected twin (not recorded which). Sequencing was performed on blood. The CDR3 is CATSAQRERIIGDEQFF.